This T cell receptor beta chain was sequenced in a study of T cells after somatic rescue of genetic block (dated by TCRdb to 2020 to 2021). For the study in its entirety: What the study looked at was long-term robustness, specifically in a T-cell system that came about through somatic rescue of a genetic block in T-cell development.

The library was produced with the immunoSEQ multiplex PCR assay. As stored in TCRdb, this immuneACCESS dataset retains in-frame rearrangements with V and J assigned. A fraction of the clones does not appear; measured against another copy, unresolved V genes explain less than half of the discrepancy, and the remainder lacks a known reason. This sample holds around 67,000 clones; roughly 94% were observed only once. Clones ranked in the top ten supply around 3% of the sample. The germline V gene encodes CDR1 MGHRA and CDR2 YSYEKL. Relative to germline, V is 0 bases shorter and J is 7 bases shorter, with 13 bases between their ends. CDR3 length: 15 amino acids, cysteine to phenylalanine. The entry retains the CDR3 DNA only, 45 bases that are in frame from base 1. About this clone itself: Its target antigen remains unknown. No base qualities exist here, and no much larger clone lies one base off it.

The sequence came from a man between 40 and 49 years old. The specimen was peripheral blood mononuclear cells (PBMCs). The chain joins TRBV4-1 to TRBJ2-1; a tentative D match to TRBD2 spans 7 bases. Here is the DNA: TGCGCCAGCAGCCAAGACGGGGGGCCATGGAATGAGCAGTTCTTC. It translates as CASSQDGGPWNEQFF.